This T cell receptor (beta chain) emerged from a study of cytomegalovirus exposure and HLA in healthy donors. Turning to the study itself: Earlier findings included approximately 120 million unique TCR beta sequences obtained from some 180 million T cells. Findings and caveats of the study: Highest at DRB1 and lowest at HLA-C, TCR association rates differed among HLA loci in a later analysis.

PCR involved 60 Vbeta and 13 Jbeta primers. Only in-frame clones appear in the TCRdb table, and some are missing; sequencing was by immunoSEQ multiplex PCR. The profile covers 120,000 or so clones, with around 80% appearing a single time and over 2.5% taken by the ten largest. A word on this clone: Its antigen remains unidentified. Sequence at one end of the junction differs from germline and may be a read error.

The source of this sequence is an older woman in good health and CMV-seropositive. Sequenced sample: PBMCs.

CDR3 DNA sequence: TGTTCCAGCAGCTCGAAGGCGGACAGGGGGCGGAAACAAGAGACCCAGTACTTC. It translates to CSSSSKADRGRKQETQYF. The V and J genes are TRBV7-9 and TRBJ2-5, with 11 bases fitting TRBD1. Germline V gene lookup returns CDR1 SEHNR and CDR2 FQNEAQ (reference sequence). The length of the CDR3 is 18 residues.